A selection of T cell receptor beta chains follows, all from one sample in a study of cytomegalovirus exposure and HLA in healthy donors. TCRdb's copy holds only in-frame clones and misses some; the assay was immunoSEQ multiplex PCR. In the table there are about 190,000 clones, roughly four fifths of which are singletons. Sequenced material: PBMCs. The receptor source for this set is a woman in her twenties or thirties in good health and CMV-seropositive. Both conserved end residues are part of each CDR3. Each record gives: J gene, V gene, CDR3 protein.

TRBJ1-2,TRBV28,CASSPRQNLGVLYGYTF
TRBJ2-1,TRBV5-1,CASSPGRGSYNEQFF
TRBJ1-3,TRBV30,CAWRTGSNSGNTIYF
TRBJ2-5,TRBV5-1,CASSFLGVQETQYF
TRBJ2-2,TRBV11-2,CASSSNRDTGELFF
TRBJ1-2,TRBV2,CASIRDRAGGYTF
TRBJ2-1,TRBV5-6,CASSLRVGRGTYNEQFF
TRBJ2-2,TRBV11-1,CASSLRLERVYTGELFF
TRBJ2-4,TRBV5-6,CASSFQGATAKNIQYF
TRBJ1-5,TRBV30,CAWGQGAGSNQPQHF
TRBJ1-1,TRBV5-1,CASSLGEGWSTEAFF
TRBJ2-5,TRBV27,CASSLTGPGRGLAETQYF
TRBJ1-1,TRBV5-4,CASSLGMTGVNTEAFF
TRBJ1-5,TRBV2,CASSEAGGPQPQHF
TRBJ2-5,TRBV20-1,CSPGRSETQYF
TRBJ1-1,TRBV6-4,CASSATGTTEAFF
TRBJ1-4,TRBV7-9,CASSLRGGEKLFF
TRBJ1-5,TRBV6-6,CASSRGINQPQHF
TRBJ2-7,TRBV7-8,CASSGPGLVSYEQYF
TRBJ1-2,TRBV7-2,CVSSFPGQGAYGYTF
TRBJ2-5,TRBV28,CASTPGLAGQETQYF
TRBJ1-2,TRBV6-5,CASSYDTSRGYTF
TRBJ2-1,TRBV7-9,CASSLASSGGYNEQFF
TRBJ1-3,TRBV5-6,CASSGTVGNTIYF
TRBJ2-1,TRBV9,CASSVGSGAGYNEQFF
TRBJ1-5,TRBV4-3,CASSQDIRGHQPQHF
TRBJ2-7,TRBV7-9,CASSTVPGQEFAYEQYF
TRBJ1-1,TRBV18,CASSPGTGGTEAFF
TRBJ1-2,TRBV2,CASSEWREGGYTF
TRBJ2-7,TRBV7-2,CASRPLDGGEQYF
TRBJ1-2,TRBV29-1,CSVDETGTGGYTF